Each of the 22 T cell receptor beta chains below was sequenced from the same sample in a study of blood T cell repertoires in COVID-19. Only in-frame clones appear in the TCRdb table, and some are missing; sequencing was by immunoSEQ multiplex PCR. The sample comprises 130,000 or so clones, under 85% of which are singletons, and 9% to 15% rests with the top ten. The specimen sequenced was peripheral blood. Source of these receptors: a woman aged 55-70 years with acute or convalescent COVID-19.

This clone was observed a few times. The rearrangement uses TRBV4-1 and TRBJ2-1, with D perhaps matching TRBD2 (5 bases). Trimming stripped 6 bases from V and 4 bases from J, with 13 bases between. The CDR3 totals 14 residues. Germline lookup yields CDR1 MGHRA and CDR2 YSYEKL. CDR3 DNA sequence: TGCGCCAGCAGTCCGGGGTTAGAGTACAATGAGCAGTTCTTC. Amino acid sequence: CASSPGLEYNEQFF.

The V gene is TRBV2, the J gene TRBJ1-5; the D is unclear. The V end lost 3 bases, the J end lost 6 bases, and 9 bases lay between the germline ends. The CDR3 extends over 13 amino acids. Germline V gene lookup returns CDR1 SNHLY and CDR2 FYNNEI. The CDR3 sequence: CASSDGRGQPQHF. As DNA, the CDR3 is TGTGCCAGCAGTGACGGGCGGGGTCAGCCCCAGCATTTT. Looking up the rest from reference TRBV2 and TRBJ1-5 gives the full variable domain: EPEVTQTPSHQVTQMGQEVILRCVPISNHLYFYWYRQILGQKVEFLVSFYNNEISEKSEIFDDQFSVERPDGSNFTLKIRSTKLEDSAMYFCASSDGRGQPQHFGDGTRLSIL.

The chain links TRBV4-2 to TRBJ2-2; 9 bases line up with TRBD2. Germline CDR1 LGHNA, CDR2 YNFKEQ. Trimming took 3 bases from V and 4 from J; bases not matched to a gene: 3. This CDR3 comprises 15 residues. This CDR3 reads CASSHSGGGTGELFF. The CDR3 coding sequence is TGTGCCAGCAGCCATAGCGGGGGCGGCACCGGGGAGCTGTTTTTT.

The chain uses TRBV11-2 and TRBJ2-1; 7 nucleotides agree with TRBD1. The CDR3 loop spans 15 amino acids. Germline CDR1 reads SGHAT; CDR2 reads FQNNGV. V trimming: 0 bases; J trimming: 3 bases; junction bases outside the gene matches: 2. CDR3 nucleotide sequence: TGTGCCAGCAGCTTAGATCCAGGGGGCTACAATGAGCAGTTCTTC. Amino acid sequence: CASSLDPGGYNEQFF.

J is TRBJ1-2 and V is TRBV5-1, with 9 bases that match TRBD1. The length of the CDR3 is 14 residues. Germline loops: CDR1 SGHRS, CDR2 YFSETQ. Losses at the gene ends were 3 bases for V and 3 bases for J; bases not matched to a gene: 3. The CDR3 region has the DNA TGCGCCAGCAGCTCGACAGGGGGAGACTATGGCTACACCTTC. This sequence encodes CASSSTGGDYGYTF. The variable domain in full, completed from reference TRBV5-1 and TRBJ1-2, reads KAGVTQTPRYLIKTRGQQVTLSCSPISGHRSVSWYQQTPGQGLQFLFEYFSETQRNKGNFPGRFSGRQFSNSRSEMNVSTLELGDSALYLCASSSTGGDYGYTFGSGTRLTVV.

This chain connects TRBV10-3 to TRBJ1-3, with D possibly matching TRBD1 (5 bases). Germline CDR1 reads ENHRY; CDR2 reads SYGVKD. V was shortened by 11 bases and J by 3 bases, with 17 bases between the two germline ends. The CDR3 extends over 14 amino acids. As DNA, the CDR3 is TGTGCCCTCCGGAGGGGAGCCGGTGGAAACACCATATATTTT. Its translation is CALRRGAGGNTIYF.

The V call is TRBV13, the J call TRBJ2-5; 8 nucleotides match TRBD2. CDR3 length: 13 amino acids. CDR1 is PRHDT and CDR2 is FYEKMQ in the germline V gene (reference sequence). The V segment lost 10 bases and the J segment 3 bases; nucleotides outside the gene matches: 7. CDR3 amino acids: CATRAGAKETQYF. The CDR3 DNA reads as TGTGCCACCAGAGCGGGGGCGAAAGAGACCCAGTACTTC.

The chain couples TRBV30 to TRBJ1-2; D remains unclear. There are 14 residues in the CDR3. Germline-derived CDR1 and CDR2 are GTSNPN and SVGIG (reference sequence). V lost 6 bases and J lost 0, with 14 bases in between. The CDR3, as DNA: TGTGCCTGCCCGAGACTGCGGCCTAACTATGGCTACACCTTC. Translating gives CACPRLRPNYGYTF.

The chain carries TRBV2 and TRBJ1-1, with TRBD1 as a possible D gene (5 bases). The CDR3 totals 13 residues. Germline V lookup: CDR1 SNHLY, CDR2 FYNNEI. The V end lost 9 bases, the J end lost 2 bases, and 13 bases lay between the germline ends. The CDR3 spells CASRKGANTEAFF. DNA of the CDR3: TGTGCCAGTCGAAAAGGGGCAAACACTGAAGCTTTCTTT. Full variable domain (missing parts from reference TRBV2 and TRBJ1-1): EPEVTQTPSHQVTQMGQEVILRCVPISNHLYFYWYRQILGQKVEFLVSFYNNEISEKSEIFDDQFSVERPDGSNFTLKIRSTKLEDSAMYFCASRKGANTEAFFGQGTRLTVV.

The chain uses TRBV5-4 and TRBJ2-3; 10 nucleotides agree with TRBD2. CDR3 length: 17 residues. V lost 0 bases and J lost 8; bases outside the gene matches: 12. Germline V CDR1 and CDR2: SGHNT, YYREEE (reference sequence). CDR3 nucleotide sequence: TGTGCCAGCAGCTTGGGAACTAGCGGGGTTACTCCAGCTACGCAGTATTTT. Translation: CASSLGTSGVTPATQYF.

The chain couples TRBV11-2 to TRBJ2-7; D possibly corresponds to TRBD1 (5 bases). CDR1 SGHAT and CDR2 FQNNGV come from the germline V gene. The CDR3 runs 13 residues. The V end was cut by 3 bases, the J end by 6 bases, with 12 bases between. The CDR3 bases are TGTGCCAGCAGCTTTTACAGGTCAAGCGAGCAGTACGTC. Translated: CASSFYRSSEQYV.

This clone has a handful of counts. V is TRBV24-1 and J is TRBJ1-2; unclear D gene. The V end was cut by 4 bases, the J end by 2 bases, with 4 bases between. Germline V lookup: CDR1 KGHDR, CDR2 SFDVKD. This CDR3 spans 12 amino acids. The CDR3 nucleotides are TGTGCCACCAGTGACGTCAACTATGGCTACACCTTC. It yields the protein CATSDVNYGYTF.

The chain recombines TRBV5-8 with TRBJ2-7, with a possible D match to TRBD1 (6 bases). Germline assignment: CDR1 SGHTS and CDR2 YDEGEE. V was clipped by 0 bases and J by 3 bases, with 19 bases between them. The CDR3 loop spans 17 amino acids. CDR3 sequence (DNA): TGTGCCAGCAGCTTGGCCGGAGCTCAGGGGTCAGTCTACGAGCAGTACGTC. Protein product: CASSLAGAQGSVYEQYV.

Written as DNA, the CDR3 is TGTGCCAGCGGTGTCGGGAACACTGAAGCTTTCTTT. Protein: CASGVGNTEAFF. The chain joins TRBV2 to TRBJ1-1; no reliable D call. The CDR3 length is 12 residues. CDR1 is SNHLY and CDR2 is FYNNEI in the germline V gene. V was clipped by 8 bases and J by 1 base, with 8 bases between them.

The chain has TRBV5-1 and TRBJ1-1; D not certain. The V end lost 3 bases, the J end lost 4 bases, and 13 bases lay between the germline ends. Germline V CDR1 and CDR2: SGHRS, YFSETQ. This CDR3 contains 14 residues. CDR3 amino acids: CASSWRGPVTEAFF. The CDR3 region has the DNA TGCGCCAGCAGCTGGCGCGGGCCAGTCACTGAAGCTTTCTTT.

The CDR3 region has the DNA TGTGCCAGCAGCTTGGGAGACTCTGGGGCCAACGTCCTGACTTTC. It encodes CASSLGDSGANVLTF. The chain has TRBV5-4 and TRBJ2-6; the D is unclear. V shed 0 bases and J shed 0 bases, with 4 bases lying between them. Germline assignment: CDR1 SGHNT and CDR2 YYREEE (reference sequence). The CDR3 extends over 15 amino acids.

V and J are TRBV2 and TRBJ1-5, with D perhaps TRBD1 (5 bases). CDR3 size: 14 residues. The germline V and J ends were trimmed by 6 bases and 3 bases, with 12 bases remaining between them. Germline V gives CDR1 SNHLY, CDR2 FYNNEI. The CDR3 region is CASSPGVNNQPQHF. CDR3 sequence (DNA): TGTGCCAGCAGCCCGGGGGTTAACAATCAGCCCCAGCATTTT.

The V gene is TRBV4-1, the J gene TRBJ1-6; the match to TRBD1 covers 7 bases. The CDR3 consists of 18 residues. Germline assignment: CDR1 MGHRA and CDR2 YSYEKL. V gave up 0 bases and J gave up 10 bases; unmatched junction bases: 15. DNA of the CDR3: TGCGCCAGCAGCCAAGAGGGGGGACAGTCTGGAGTGGGGTCACCCCTCCACTTT. This codes for CASSQEGGQSGVGSPLHF.

CDR3 nucleotides: TGCGCCAGCAGCTTTGGGACTCCCTCGCGGACAGATACGCAGTATTTT. Protein: CASSFGTPSRTDTQYF. J is TRBJ2-3 and V is TRBV5-1; perhaps TRBD2 as D (6 bases). The CDR3 extends over 16 amino acids. Germline V gene sequence: CDR1 SGHRS, CDR2 YFSETQ. V lost 2 bases and J lost 3, with 16 bases in between.

This clone has just one count. The chain uses TRBV6-5 and TRBJ1-1; 10 bases are shared with TRBD1. The V segment lost 5 bases and the J segment 5 bases; nucleotides outside the gene matches: 5. Germline lookup yields CDR1 MNHEY and CDR2 SVGAGI. This CDR3 spans 14 amino acids. The CDR3 sequence is CASSRQGAQTEAFF. CDR3 DNA: TGTGCCAGCAGTAGACAGGGGGCGCAGACTGAAGCTTTCTTT.

This clone appeared a few times. The rearrangement uses TRBV3-1 (or the pseudogene TRBV3-2) and TRBJ1-4; possible D gene TRBD1, 6 bases. In germline, CDR1 is LGHDT, CDR2 YNNKEL (reference sequence). Trimming stripped 0 bases from V and 7 bases from J, with 12 bases between. The CDR3 has 15 amino acids. CDR3 bases: TGTGCCAGCAGCCAAGATCGCGGACAGAGTGAAAAACTGTTTTTT. This translates into CASSQDRGQSEKLFF.

The chain employs TRBV5-1 and TRBJ2-3, with D possibly being TRBD1 (6 bases). Germline V gives CDR1 SGHRS, CDR2 YFSETQ. This CDR3 is 16 amino acids long. The V end lost 0 bases, the J end lost 0 bases, and 11 bases lay between the germline ends. CDR3 amino acids: CASSLEGDPSTDTQYF. In DNA form, the CDR3 reads TGCGCCAGCAGCTTGGAGGGGGACCCTAGCACAGATACGCAGTATTTT.